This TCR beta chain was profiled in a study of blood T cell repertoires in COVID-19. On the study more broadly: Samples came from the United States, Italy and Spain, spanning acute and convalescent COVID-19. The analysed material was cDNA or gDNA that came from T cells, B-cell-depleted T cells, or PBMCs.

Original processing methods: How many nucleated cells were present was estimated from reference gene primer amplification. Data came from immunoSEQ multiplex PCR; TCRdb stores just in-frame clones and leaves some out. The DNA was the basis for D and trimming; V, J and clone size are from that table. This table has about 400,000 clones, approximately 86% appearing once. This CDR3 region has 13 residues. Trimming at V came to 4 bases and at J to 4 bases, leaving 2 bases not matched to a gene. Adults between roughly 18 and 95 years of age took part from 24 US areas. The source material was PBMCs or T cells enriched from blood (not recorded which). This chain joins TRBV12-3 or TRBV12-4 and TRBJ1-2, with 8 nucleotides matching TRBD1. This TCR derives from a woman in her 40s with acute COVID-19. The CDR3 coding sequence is TGTGCCAGCAGTTGGACAGGGACCTATGGCTACACCTTC. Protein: CASSWTGTYGYTF.